These T cell receptor beta chains were read from a single sample in a study of OX40 agonist ivuxolimab in advanced cancers. Libraries were prepared by immunoSEQ multiplex PCR; TCRdb keeps only in-frame clonotypes and omits some of them. The sample yields 70,000 or so clones, roughly nine tenths seen once. This specimen consisted of CD4+ or CD8+ T cells sorted from blood, obtained in a trial of the OX40 agonist ivuxolimab. These receptors all stem from an adult with an advanced solid tumor such as melanoma, head and neck, liver or kidney cancer. CDR3s include the opening cysteine and the closing phenylalanine or tryptophan. Fields, in order: D gene, clone size, J gene, V gene, CDR3 protein, CDR3 DNA. D genes are given only for firm matches. Size values are once, few and many counts, or a class for expanded clones, and some rows have none.

NA NA TRBJ2-5 TRBV11-3 CASSLGPAGGETQYF TGTGCCAGCAGCTTAGGACCGGCAGGTGGCGAGACCCAGTACTTC
NA NA TRBJ1-1 TRBV5-1 CASSPYREEGTEAFF TGCGCCAGCAGCCCGTACAGGGAGGAGGGCACTGAAGCTTTCTTT
TRBD1 NA TRBJ1-5 TRBV29-1 CSVGQGGQPQHF TGCAGCGTTGGACAGGGGGGTCAGCCCCAGCATTTT
TRBD1 NA TRBJ1-2 TRBV11-2 CASSLGGTDYGYTF TGTGCCAGCAGCTTAGGGGGGACAGACTATGGCTACACCTTC
NA NA TRBJ1-1 TRBV2 CASCPGMNTEAFF TGTGCCAGCTGCCCAGGGATGAACACTGAAGCTTTCTTT
NA NA TRBJ1-2 TRBV6-5 CASSYFGGEYGYTF TGTGCCAGCAGTTACTTCGGGGGGGAGTATGGCTACACCTTC
TRBD2 NA TRBJ2-1 TRBV2 CASTAPIGGGADSEQFF TGTGCCAGCACCGCCCCCATAGGCGGGGGGGCAGACAGTGAGCAGTTCTTC
NA NA TRBJ1-2 TRBV11-2 CASSLDPGAFYGYTF TGTGCCAGCAGCTTAGATCCCGGGGCCTTCTATGGCTACACCTTC
NA once TRBJ1-6 TRBV27 CASSPDARGSPLHF TGTGCCAGCAGTCCGGACGCGCGGGGTTCACCCCTCCACTTT
NA NA TRBJ2-7 TRBV19 CASSYGLSYEQYF TGTGCCAGCTCCTATGGTCTCTCCTACGAGCAGTACTTC
NA NA TRBJ2-7 TRBV4-1 CASSHPGAAVDF TGCGCCAGCAGCCATCCCGGGGCCGCGGTCGACTTC
NA NA TRBJ1-2 TRBV11-2 CASSLGGPNYGYTF TGTGCCAGCAGCTTAGGGGGGCCTAACTATGGCTACACCTTC
NA NA TRBJ1-3 TRBV7-2 CASSPSWGQGLSGNTIYF TGTGCCAGCAGCCCCAGTTGGGGGCAGGGGCTCTCTGGAAACACCATATATTTT